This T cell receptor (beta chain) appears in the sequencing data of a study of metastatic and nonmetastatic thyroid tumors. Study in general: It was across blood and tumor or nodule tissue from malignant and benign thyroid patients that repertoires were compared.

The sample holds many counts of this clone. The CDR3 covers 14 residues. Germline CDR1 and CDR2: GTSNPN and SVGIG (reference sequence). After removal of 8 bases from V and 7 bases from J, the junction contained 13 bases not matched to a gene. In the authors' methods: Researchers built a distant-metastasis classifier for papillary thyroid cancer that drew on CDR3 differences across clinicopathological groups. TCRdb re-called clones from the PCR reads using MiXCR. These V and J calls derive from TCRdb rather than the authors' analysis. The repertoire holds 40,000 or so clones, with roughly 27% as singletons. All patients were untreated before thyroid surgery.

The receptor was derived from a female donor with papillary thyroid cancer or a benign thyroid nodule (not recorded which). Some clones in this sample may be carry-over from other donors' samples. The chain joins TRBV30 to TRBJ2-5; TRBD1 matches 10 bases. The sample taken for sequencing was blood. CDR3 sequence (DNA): TGTGCCGGCGCCTCCGGGACAGGGGCAGTGACCCAGTACTTC. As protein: CAGASGTGAVTQYF.